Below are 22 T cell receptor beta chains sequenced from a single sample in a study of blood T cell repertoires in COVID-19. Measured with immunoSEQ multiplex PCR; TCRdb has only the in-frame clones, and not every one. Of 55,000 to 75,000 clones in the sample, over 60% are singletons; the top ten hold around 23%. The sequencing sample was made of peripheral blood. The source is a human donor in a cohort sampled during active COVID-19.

CDR3 sequence: CASSSHRAGEAFF. In DNA form, the CDR3 reads TGTGCCAGTAGTTCACACAGGGCTGGTGAAGCTTTCTTT. V gene TRBV19 combines with J gene TRBJ1-1, with a tentative D call TRBD1 (6 bases). The CDR3 spans 13 residues. Germline assignment: CDR1 LNHDA and CDR2 SQIVND (reference sequence). V was cut by 5 bases and J by 7 bases, with 14 bases left in between.

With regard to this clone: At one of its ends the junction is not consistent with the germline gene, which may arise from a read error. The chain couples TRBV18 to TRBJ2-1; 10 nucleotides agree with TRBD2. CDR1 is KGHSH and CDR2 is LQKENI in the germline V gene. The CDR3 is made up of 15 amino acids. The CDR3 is CASSPPSSGSNEQFF. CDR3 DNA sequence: TGTGCCAGCTCTCCACCTTCTAGCGGGAGCAATGAGCAGTTCTTC.

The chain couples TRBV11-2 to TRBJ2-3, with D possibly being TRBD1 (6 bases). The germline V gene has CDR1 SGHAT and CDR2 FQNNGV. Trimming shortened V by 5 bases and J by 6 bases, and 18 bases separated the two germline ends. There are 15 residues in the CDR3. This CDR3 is CASSQAGAPWDTQYF. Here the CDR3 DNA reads TGTGCCAGCAGCCAAGCAGGGGCTCCGTGGGATACGCAGTATTTT.

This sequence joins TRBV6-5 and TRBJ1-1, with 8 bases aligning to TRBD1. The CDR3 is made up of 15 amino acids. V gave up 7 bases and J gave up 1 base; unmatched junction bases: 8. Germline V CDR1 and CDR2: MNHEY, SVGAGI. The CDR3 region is CASKFPGTGNTEAFF. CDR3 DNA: TGTGCCAGCAAGTTTCCCGGGACAGGGAACACTGAAGCTTTCTTT.

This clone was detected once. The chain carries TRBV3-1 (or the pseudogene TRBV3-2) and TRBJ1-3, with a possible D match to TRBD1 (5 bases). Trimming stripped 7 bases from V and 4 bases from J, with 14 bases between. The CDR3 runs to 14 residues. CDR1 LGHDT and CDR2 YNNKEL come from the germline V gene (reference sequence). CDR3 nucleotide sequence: TGTGCCAGCAAGTCGGGCAGGGTCGGAAACACCATATATTTT. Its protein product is CASKSGRVGNTIYF.

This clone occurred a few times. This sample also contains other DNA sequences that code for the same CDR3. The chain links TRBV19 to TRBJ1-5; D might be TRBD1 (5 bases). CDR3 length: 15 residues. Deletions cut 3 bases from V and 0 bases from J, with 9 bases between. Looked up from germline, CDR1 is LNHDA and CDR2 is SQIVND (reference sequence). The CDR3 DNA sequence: TGTGCCAGTAGTATTGTGGGGGGTAGCAATCAGCCCCAGCATTTT. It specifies CASSIVGGSNQPQHF.

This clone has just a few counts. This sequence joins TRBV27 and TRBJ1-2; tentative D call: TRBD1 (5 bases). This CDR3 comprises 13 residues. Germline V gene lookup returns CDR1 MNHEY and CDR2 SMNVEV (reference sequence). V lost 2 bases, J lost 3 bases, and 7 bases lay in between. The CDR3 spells CASSLQGDYGYTF. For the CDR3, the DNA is TGTGCCAGCAGTTTACAGGGCGACTATGGCTACACCTTC.

CDR3 sequence reads: CASSLWRDQETQYF. DNA for the CDR3: TGTGCCAGCAGCTTATGGCGGGACCAAGAGACCCAGTACTTC. The V call is TRBV7-2, the J call TRBJ2-5, with a weak D call TRBD2 (5 bases). This CDR3 comprises 14 residues. Germline CDR1 is SGHTA and CDR2 is FQGNSA. V was clipped by 2 bases and J by 0 bases, with 7 bases between them.

The CDR3 DNA follows: TGTGCCACCATCATCGGGAGGTACGAGCAGTACTTC. It is translated as CATIIGRYEQYF. This chain connects TRBV28 to TRBJ2-7, with 7 positions matching TRBD2. Germline V gives CDR1 MDHEN, CDR2 SYDVKM. Unmatched junction bases numbered 7, after V lost 10 bases and J lost 4 bases. CDR3 length: 12 residues.

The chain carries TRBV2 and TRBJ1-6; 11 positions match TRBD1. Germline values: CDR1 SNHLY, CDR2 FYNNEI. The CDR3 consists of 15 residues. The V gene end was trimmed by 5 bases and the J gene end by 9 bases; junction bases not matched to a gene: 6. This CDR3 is CASSPGQGAGSPLHF. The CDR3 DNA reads TGTGCCAGCAGTCCCGGACAGGGGGCGGGTTCACCCCTCCACTTT. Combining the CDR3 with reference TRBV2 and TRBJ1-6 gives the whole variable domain EPEVTQTPSHQVTQMGQEVILRCVPISNHLYFYWYRQILGQKVEFLVSFYNNEISEKSEIFDDQFSVERPDGSNFTLKIRSTKLEDSAMYFCASSPGQGAGSPLHFGNGTRLTVT.

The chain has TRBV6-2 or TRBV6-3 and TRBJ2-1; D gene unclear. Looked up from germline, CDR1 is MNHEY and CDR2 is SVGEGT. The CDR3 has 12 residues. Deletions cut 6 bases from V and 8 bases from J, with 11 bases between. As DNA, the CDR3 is TGTGCCAGCAGCATCCAGGCGCATGAGCAGTTCTTC. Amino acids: CASSIQAHEQFF.

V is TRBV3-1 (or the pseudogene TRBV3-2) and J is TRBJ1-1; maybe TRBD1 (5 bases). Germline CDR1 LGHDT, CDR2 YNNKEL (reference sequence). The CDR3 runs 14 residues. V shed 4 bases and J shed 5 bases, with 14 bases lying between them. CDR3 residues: CASSPAGGETEAFF. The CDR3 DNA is TGTGCCAGCAGCCCGGCCGGGGGGGAAACTGAAGCTTTCTTT.

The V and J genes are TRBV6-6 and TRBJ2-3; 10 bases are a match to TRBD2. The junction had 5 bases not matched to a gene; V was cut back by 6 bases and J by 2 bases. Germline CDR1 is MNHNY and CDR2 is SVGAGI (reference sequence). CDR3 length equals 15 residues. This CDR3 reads CASRPGLAVTDTQYF. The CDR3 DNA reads TGTGCCAGCAGGCCCGGACTAGCGGTCACAGATACGCAGTATTTT.

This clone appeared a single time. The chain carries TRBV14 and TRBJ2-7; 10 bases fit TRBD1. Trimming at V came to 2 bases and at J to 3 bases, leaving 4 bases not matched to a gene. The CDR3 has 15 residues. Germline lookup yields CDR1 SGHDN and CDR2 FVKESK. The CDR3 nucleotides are TGTGCCAGCAGCCAAACGGACAGGGGGTACTACGAGCAGTACTTC. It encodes CASSQTDRGYYEQYF. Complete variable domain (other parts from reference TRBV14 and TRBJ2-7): EAGVTQFPSHSVIEKGQTVTLRCDPISGHDNLYWYRRVMGKEIKFLLHFVKESKQDESGMPNNRFLAERTGGTYSTLKVQPAELEDSGVYFCASSQTDRGYYEQYFGPGTRLTVT.

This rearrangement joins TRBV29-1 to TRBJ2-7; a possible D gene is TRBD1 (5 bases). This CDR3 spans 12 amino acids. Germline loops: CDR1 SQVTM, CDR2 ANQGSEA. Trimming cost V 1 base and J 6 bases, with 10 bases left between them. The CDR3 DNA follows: TGCAGCGTTGAAGGGGATAGGGGCGAGCAGTACTTC. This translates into CSVEGDRGEQYF.

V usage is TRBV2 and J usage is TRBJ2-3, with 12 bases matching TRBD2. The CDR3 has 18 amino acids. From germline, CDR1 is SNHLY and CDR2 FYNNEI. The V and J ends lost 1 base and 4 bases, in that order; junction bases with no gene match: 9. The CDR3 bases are TGTGCCAGCAGTGAAGTTTTAGGGACTAGCGGGTTCGCAGATACGCAGTATTTT. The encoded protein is CASSEVLGTSGFADTQYF.

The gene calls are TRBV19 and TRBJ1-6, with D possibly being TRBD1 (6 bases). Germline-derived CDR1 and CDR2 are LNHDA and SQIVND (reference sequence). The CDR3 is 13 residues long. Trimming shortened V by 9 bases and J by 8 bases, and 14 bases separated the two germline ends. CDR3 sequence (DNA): TGTGCCAGCCTAGGAGAGGGGGATTCACCCCTCCACTTT. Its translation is CASLGEGDSPLHF.

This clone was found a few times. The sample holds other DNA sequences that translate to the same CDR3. The CDR3 spells CASSTSGSYEQFF. DNA of the CDR3: TGTGCCAGTAGTACTAGCGGGAGCTATGAGCAGTTCTTC. The rearrangement links TRBV19 to TRBJ2-1; 10 nucleotides match TRBD2. This CDR3 has 13 residues. With 4 bases clipped from V and 8 bases from J, the junction kept 2 bases outside the gene matches. Germline V gene sequence: CDR1 LNHDA, CDR2 SQIVND (reference sequence).

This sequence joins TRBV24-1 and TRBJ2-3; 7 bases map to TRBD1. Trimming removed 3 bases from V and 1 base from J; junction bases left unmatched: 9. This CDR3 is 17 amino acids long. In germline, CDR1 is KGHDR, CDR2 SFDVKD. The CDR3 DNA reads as TGTGCCACCAGTGATGGGACAGCGGACTGGCGCACAGATACGCAGTATTTT. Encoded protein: CATSDGTADWRTDTQYF.

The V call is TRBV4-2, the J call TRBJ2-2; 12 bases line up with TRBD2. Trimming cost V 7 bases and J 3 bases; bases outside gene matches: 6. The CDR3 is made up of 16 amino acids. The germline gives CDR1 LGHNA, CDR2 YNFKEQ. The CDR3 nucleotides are TGTGCCAGCACCGGCAGGACTAGCGGGGACACCGGGGAGCTGTTTTTT. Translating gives CASTGRTSGDTGELFF.

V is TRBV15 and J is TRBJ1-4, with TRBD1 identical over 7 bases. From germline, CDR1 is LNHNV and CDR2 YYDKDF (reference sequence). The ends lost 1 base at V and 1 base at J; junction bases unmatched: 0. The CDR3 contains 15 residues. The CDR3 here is CATSRAGGTNEKLFF. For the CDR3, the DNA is TGTGCCACCAGCAGAGCAGGGGGAACTAATGAAAAACTGTTTTTT.

This CDR3 is CATSDTGTGVFEQYF. CDR3 bases: TGTGCCACCAGTGACACCGGGACAGGGGTGTTCGAGCAGTACTTC. The J gene is TRBJ2-7, the V gene TRBV24-1; 10 nucleotides line up with TRBD1. CDR3 size: 15 residues. Germline V CDR1 and CDR2: KGHDR, SFDVKD. V lost 4 bases, J lost 6 bases, and 8 bases stayed unmatched.